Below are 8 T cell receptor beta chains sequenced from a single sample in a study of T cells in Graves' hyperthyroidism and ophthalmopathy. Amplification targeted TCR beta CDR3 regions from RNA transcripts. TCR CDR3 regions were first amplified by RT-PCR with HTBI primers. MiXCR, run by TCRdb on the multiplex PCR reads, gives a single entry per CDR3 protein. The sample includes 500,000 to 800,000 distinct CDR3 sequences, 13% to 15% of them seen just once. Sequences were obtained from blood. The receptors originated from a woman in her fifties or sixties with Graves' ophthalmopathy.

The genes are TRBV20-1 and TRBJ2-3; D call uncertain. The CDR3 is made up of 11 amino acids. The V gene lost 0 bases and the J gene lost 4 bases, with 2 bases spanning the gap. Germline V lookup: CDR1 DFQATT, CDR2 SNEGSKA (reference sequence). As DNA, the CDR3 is TGCAGTGCTAGAGACCCAGATACGCAGTATTTT. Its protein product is CSARDPDTQYF.

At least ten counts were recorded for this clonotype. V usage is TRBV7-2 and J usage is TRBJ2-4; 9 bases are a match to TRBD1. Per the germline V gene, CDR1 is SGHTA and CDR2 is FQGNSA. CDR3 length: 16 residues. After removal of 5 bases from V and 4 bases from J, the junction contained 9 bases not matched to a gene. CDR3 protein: CASSTGQGFNKNIQYF. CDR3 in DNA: TGTGCCAGCAGCACCGGACAGGGGTTTAATAAAAACATTCAGTACTTC.

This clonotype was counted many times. The CDR3 loop reads CASSERQISNYGYTF. The CDR3, as DNA: TGTGCCAGCAGTGAGAGACAGATCTCTAACTATGGCTACACCTTC. The chain uses TRBV6-1 and TRBJ1-2; tentatively, D is TRBD1 (5 bases). V dropped 3 bases and J dropped 0 bases, with 11 bases sitting between them. The CDR3 is made up of 15 amino acids. The germline V gene has CDR1 MNHNS and CDR2 SASEGT.

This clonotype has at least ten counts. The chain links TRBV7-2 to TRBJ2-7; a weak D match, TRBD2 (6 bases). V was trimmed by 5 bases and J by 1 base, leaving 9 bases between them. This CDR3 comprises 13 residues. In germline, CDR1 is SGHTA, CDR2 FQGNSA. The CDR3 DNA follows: TGTGCCAGCAGCATTAGCGGATCCTACGAGCAGTACTTC. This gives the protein CASSISGSYEQYF.

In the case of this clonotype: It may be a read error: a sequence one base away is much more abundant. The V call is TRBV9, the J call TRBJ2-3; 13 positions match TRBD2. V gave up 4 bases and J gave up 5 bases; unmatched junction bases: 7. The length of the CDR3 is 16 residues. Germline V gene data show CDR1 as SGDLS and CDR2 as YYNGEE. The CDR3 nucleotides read TGTGCCAGCAGCCTACGGACTAGCGGGAGAAAAGATACGCAGTATTTT. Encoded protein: CASSLRTSGRKDTQYF.

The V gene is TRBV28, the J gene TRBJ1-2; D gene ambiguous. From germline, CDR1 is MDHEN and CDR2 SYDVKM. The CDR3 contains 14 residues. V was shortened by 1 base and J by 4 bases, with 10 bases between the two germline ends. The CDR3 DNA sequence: TGTGCCAGCAGTTTATCGGAGACTTTCTATGGCTACACCTTC. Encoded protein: CASSLSETFYGYTF.

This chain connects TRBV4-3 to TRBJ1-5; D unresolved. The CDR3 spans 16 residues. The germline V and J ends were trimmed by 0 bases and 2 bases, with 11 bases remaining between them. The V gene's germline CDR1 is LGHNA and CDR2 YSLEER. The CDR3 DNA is TGCGCCAGCAGCCAAGATAGGTCAGGTCGCAATCAGCCCCAGCATTTT. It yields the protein CASSQDRSGRNQPQHF.

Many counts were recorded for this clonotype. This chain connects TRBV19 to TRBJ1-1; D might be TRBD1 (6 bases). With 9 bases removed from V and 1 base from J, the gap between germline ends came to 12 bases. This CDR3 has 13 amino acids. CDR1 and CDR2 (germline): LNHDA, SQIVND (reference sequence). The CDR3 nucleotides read TGTGCCAGCAGCACACAGGGGAACACTGAAGCTTTCTTT. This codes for CASSTQGNTEAFF. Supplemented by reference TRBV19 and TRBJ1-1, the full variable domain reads DGGITQSPKYLFRKEGQNVTLSCEQNLNHDAMYWYRQDPGQGLRLIYYSQIVNDFQKGDIAEGYSVSREKKESFPLTVTSAQKNPTAFYLCASSTQGNTEAFFGQGTRLTVV.